The clone carrying this T cell receptor (beta chain) was observed a few times. What it binds is not known. CDR1 is MNHEY, CDR2 SVGAGI, per germline. The CDR3 is 13 residues long. V was shortened by 0 bases and J by 6 bases, with 6 bases between the two germline ends. The sample comes from a study of response to subunit inactivated influenza vaccine. TCRdb itself ran the RT-PCR reads through MiXCR, one entry per CDR3 protein. In the table there are some 500,000 distinct CDR3 sequences, around 25% of which are singletons. Study-wide findings and caveats: Only a handful of new T cells, the authors suggested, are recruited with each seasonal influenza vaccination.

The chain uses TRBV6-5 and TRBJ1-5, with D uncertain. The clonotype comes from a man aged 45 to 65 who received an inactivated influenza vaccine. The source material was CD4+ T cells sorted from PBMCs, sampled 5 days after vaccination. The CDR3 protein is CASSYSRVQPQHF. The CDR3 bases are TGTGCCAGCAGTTACTCTCGGGTTCAGCCCCAGCATTTT.